Below, 8 T cell receptor beta chains from the same sample are listed, as sequenced in a study of blood T cell repertoires in COVID-19. Libraries were prepared by immunoSEQ multiplex PCR; TCRdb keeps only in-frame clonotypes and omits some of them. The sample has 290,000 or so clones, approximately 86% seen once. Specimen: PBMCs or T cells enriched from blood (not recorded which). The receptor source for this set is a woman aged 18-29 years who had recovered from COVID-19.

The rearrangement uses TRBV3-1 (or the pseudogene TRBV3-2) and TRBJ1-4, with 7 bases matching TRBD1. The CDR3 runs to 16 residues. The V segment lost 0 bases and the J segment 5 bases; nucleotides outside the gene matches: 6. CDR1 and CDR2 from the germline V gene are LGHDT and YNNKEL (reference sequence). CDR3 in DNA: TGTGCCAGCAGCCAAGATAGAGGCAGGGGGAATGAAAAACTGTTTTTT. The encoded protein is CASSQDRGRGNEKLFF.

The chain recombines TRBV7-9 with TRBJ2-3; 9 nucleotides agree with TRBD1. V shed 2 bases, J shed 0 bases, and the junction held 9 bases outside the gene matches. The CDR3 consists of 18 residues. Germline CDR1 and CDR2: SEHNR and FQNEAQ (reference sequence). The CDR3 nucleotides read TGTGCCAGCAGCTTAAAGCCGGGACAGGGCTTTAGCACAGATACGCAGTATTTT. This sequence encodes CASSLKPGQGFSTDTQYF.

The chain combines TRBV7-9 with TRBJ2-7; 8 bases agree with TRBD2. Trimming took 5 bases from V and 7 from J; bases not matched to a gene: 10. This CDR3 contains 14 residues. Germline V gene data show CDR1 as SEHNR and CDR2 as FQNEAQ (reference sequence). The chain's CDR3 is CASSRSGGHEEQYF. CDR3 in DNA: TGTGCCAGCAGCCGAAGCGGGGGACATGAAGAGCAGTACTTC.

V gene TRBV9 combines with J gene TRBJ1-2; a weak D match, TRBD1 (5 bases). The germline V gene has CDR1 SGDLS and CDR2 YYNGEE. The V end was cut by 0 bases, the J end by 7 bases, with 13 bases between. This CDR3 has 14 residues. This CDR3 is CASSVAGDESGYTF. The CDR3 DNA reads as TGTGCCAGCAGCGTAGCGGGGGATGAGAGTGGCTACACCTTC. The whole variable domain, filled in from reference TRBV9 and TRBJ1-2, reads DSGVTQTPKHLITATGQRVTLRCSPRSGDLSVYWYQQSLDQGLQFLIQYYNGEERAKGNILERFSAQQFPDLHSELNLSSLELGDSALYFCASSVAGDESGYTFGSGTRLTVV.

The CDR3 bases are TGTGCCAGCAGCCAGCCGGGACAGGGGTTGGAGACCCAGTACTTC. This translates into CASSQPGQGLETQYF. The J gene is TRBJ2-5, the V gene TRBV11-2; 10 bases map to TRBD1. The V and J ends lost 5 bases and 5 bases, in that order; junction bases with no gene match: 8. The V gene's germline CDR1 is SGHAT and CDR2 FQNNGV. This CDR3 region has 15 residues.

J is TRBJ2-2 and V is TRBV9, with 10 bases fitting TRBD2. CDR3 length: 17 residues. With V trimmed by 4 bases and J by 5 bases, 11 bases remained unmatched. Germline-derived CDR1 and CDR2 are SGDLS and YYNGEE. CDR3 in DNA: TGTGCCAGCAGCTTAGCTGTACTAGCGGGGAGGACCGGGGAGCTGTTTTTT. Translated, it gives CASSLAVLAGRTGELFF. Drawing the rest from reference TRBV9 and TRBJ2-2, the complete variable domain is DSGVTQTPKHLITATGQRVTLRCSPRSGDLSVYWYQQSLDQGLQFLIQYYNGEERAKGNILERFSAQQFPDLHSELNLSSLELGDSALYFCASSLAVLAGRTGELFFGEGSRLTVL.

The chain's CDR3 is CATSRDRGSNSPLHF. CDR3 bases: TGTGCCACCAGCAGGGACAGGGGAAGTAATTCACCCCTCCACTTT. The rearrangement joins TRBV15 to TRBJ1-6; 9 bases are shared with TRBD1. The germline gives CDR1 LNHNV, CDR2 YYDKDF (reference sequence). Trimming removed 3 bases from V and 6 bases from J; junction bases left unmatched: 3. The CDR3 consists of 15 residues. The full variable domain, rest sourced from reference TRBV15 and TRBJ1-6, is DAMVIQNPRYQVTQFGKPVTLSCSQTLNHNVMYWYQQKSSQAPKLLFHYYDKDFNNEADTPDNFQSRRPNTSFCFLDIRSPGLGDTAMYLCATSRDRGSNSPLHFGNGTRLTVT.

In its sample, this clone was seen a few times. V usage is TRBV19 and J usage is TRBJ1-5, with a weak D call TRBD1 (6 bases). The CDR3 has 15 amino acids. Germline CDR1 reads LNHDA; CDR2 reads SQIVND (reference sequence). V lost 7 bases to trimming and J lost 3 bases, with 16 bases between them. The CDR3 loop is CASNRDRFDNQPQHF. As DNA, the CDR3 is TGTGCCAGTAATAGAGACAGGTTCGACAATCAGCCCCAGCATTTT.